The T cell receptor beta chain under discussion was sequenced for a study of cytomegalovirus exposure and HLA in healthy donors. Clones were read by immunoSEQ multiplex PCR, and TCRdb kept only the in-frame ones, dropping some. This table has some 120,000 clones, approximately 95% appearing once. After removal of 5 bases from V and 2 bases from J, the junction contained 7 bases not matched to a gene. Germline assignment: CDR1 MDHEN and CDR2 SYDVKM. The CDR3 has 15 residues. The sample consisted of PBMCs. This TCR was recovered from a man aged 18 to 29 in good health and CMV-seronegative. The rearrangement links TRBV28 to TRBJ2-7; TRBD2 matches 9 bases. The CDR3 is CASSPRLAEAYEQYF. The CDR3 DNA follows: TGTGCCAGCAGTCCTAGACTAGCGGAGGCCTACGAGCAGTACTTC.